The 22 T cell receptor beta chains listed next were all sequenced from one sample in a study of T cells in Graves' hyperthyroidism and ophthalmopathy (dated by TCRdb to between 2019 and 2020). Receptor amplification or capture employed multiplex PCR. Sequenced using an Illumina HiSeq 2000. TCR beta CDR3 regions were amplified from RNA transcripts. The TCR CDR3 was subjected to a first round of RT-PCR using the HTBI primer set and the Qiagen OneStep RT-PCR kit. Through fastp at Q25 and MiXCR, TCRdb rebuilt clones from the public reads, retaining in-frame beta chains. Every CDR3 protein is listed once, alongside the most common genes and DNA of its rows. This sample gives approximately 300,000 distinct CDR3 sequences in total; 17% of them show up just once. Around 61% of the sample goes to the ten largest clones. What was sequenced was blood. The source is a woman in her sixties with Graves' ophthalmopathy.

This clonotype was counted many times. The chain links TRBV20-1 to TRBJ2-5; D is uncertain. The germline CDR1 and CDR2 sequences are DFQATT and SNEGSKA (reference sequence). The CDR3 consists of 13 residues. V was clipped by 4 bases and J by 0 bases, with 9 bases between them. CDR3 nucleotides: TGCAGTGCTACACAGACTTACCAAGAGACCCAGTACTTC. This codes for CSATQTYQETQYF.

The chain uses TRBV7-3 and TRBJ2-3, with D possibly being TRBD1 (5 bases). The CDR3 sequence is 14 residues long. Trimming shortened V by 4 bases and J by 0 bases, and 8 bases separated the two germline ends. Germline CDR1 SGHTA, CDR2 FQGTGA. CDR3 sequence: CASSSWGSTDTQYF. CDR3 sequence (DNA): TGTGCCAGCAGCTCCTGGGGCAGCACAGATACGCAGTATTTT.

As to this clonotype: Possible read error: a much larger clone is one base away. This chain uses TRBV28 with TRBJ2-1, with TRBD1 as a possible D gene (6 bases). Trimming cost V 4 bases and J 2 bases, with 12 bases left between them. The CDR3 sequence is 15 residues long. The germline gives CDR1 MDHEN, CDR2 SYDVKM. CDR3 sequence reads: CASSSPTGPYNEQFF. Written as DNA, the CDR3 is TGTGCCAGCAGTTCACCGACAGGCCCCTACAATGAGCAGTTCTTC.

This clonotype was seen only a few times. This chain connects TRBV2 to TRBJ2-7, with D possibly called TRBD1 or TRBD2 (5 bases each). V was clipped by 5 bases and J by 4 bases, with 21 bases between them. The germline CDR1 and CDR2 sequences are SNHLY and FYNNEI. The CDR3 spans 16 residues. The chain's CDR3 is CASSYKGTEPRYEQYF. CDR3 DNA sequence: TGTGCCAGCAGTTATAAGGGGACGGAACCGAGGTACGAGCAGTACTTC. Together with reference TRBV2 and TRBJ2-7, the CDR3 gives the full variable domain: EPEVTQTPSHQVTQMGQEVILRCVPISNHLYFYWYRQILGQKVEFLVSFYNNEISEKSEIFDDQFSVERPDGSNFTLKIRSTKLEDSAMYFCASSYKGTEPRYEQYFGPGTRLTVT.

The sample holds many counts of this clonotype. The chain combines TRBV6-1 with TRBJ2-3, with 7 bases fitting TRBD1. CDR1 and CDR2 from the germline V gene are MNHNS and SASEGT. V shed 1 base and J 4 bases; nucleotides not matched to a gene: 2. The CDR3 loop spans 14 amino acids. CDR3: CASSEGQGADTQYF. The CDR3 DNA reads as TGTGCCAGCAGTGAAGGACAGGGTGCAGATACGCAGTATTTT.

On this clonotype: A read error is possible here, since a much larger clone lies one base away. Here the CDR3 DNA reads TGTGCCAGCACCAACCGGGACACAGGAGTTTACGCCTACGAGCAGTACTTC. Its protein is CASTNRDTGVYAYEQYF. The rearrangement uses TRBV7-2 and TRBJ2-7; D is perhaps TRBD1 (6 bases). The germline V gene encodes CDR1 SGHTA and CDR2 FQGNSA. CDR3 length: 17 residues. Trimming cost V 7 bases and J 2 bases, with 24 bases left between them.

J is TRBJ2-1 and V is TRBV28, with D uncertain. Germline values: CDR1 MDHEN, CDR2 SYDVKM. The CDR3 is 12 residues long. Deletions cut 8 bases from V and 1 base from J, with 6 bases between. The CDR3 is CASAASYNEQFF. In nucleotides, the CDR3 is TGTGCCAGCGCAGCTTCCTACAATGAGCAGTTCTTC.

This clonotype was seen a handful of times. The CDR3 DNA reads as TGTGCCAGCAGCTACACCGAACAGGGGTCTGGAAACACCATATATTTT. Its translation: CASSYTEQGSGNTIYF. J is TRBJ1-3 and V is TRBV7-2; 7 bases are shared with TRBD1. J was trimmed by 1 base and V by 4 bases; bases with no gene match: 7. Germline assignment: CDR1 SGHTA and CDR2 FQGNSA. The CDR3 contains 16 residues.

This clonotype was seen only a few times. This CDR3 is CASSQEGVGNQPQHF. Written as DNA, the CDR3 is TGTGCCAGCAGCCAAGAGGGGGTTGGCAATCAGCCCCAGCATTTT. The chain links TRBV3-1 to TRBJ1-5; a possible D gene is TRBD1 (5 bases). Germline-derived CDR1 and CDR2 are LGHDT and YNNKEL (reference sequence). Trimming stripped 0 bases from V and 2 bases from J, with 8 bases between. The CDR3 runs to 15 residues. The complete variable domain, with remaining parts taken from reference TRBV3-1 and TRBJ1-5, reads DTAVSQTPKYLVTQMGNDKSIKCEQNLGHDTMYWYKQDSKKFLKIMFSYNNKELIINETVPNRFSPKSPDKAHLNLHINSLELGDSAVYFCASSQEGVGNQPQHFGDGTRLSIL.

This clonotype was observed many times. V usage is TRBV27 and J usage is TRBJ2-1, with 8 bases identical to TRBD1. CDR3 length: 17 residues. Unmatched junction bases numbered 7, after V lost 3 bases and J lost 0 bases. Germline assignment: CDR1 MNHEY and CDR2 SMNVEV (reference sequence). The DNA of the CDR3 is TGTGCCAGCAGTTTCAGGGGGCCGCCTAGCTCCTACAATGAGCAGTTCTTC. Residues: CASSFRGPPSSYNEQFF.

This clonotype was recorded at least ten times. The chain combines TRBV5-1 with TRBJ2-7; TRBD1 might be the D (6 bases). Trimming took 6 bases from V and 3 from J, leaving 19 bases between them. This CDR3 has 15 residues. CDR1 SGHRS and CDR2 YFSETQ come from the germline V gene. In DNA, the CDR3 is TGCGCCAGCACCGATCGAGGGGGACCGCACTACGAGCAGTACTTC. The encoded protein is CASTDRGGPHYEQYF. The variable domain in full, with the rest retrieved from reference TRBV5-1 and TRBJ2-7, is KAGVTQTPRYLIKTRGQQVTLSCSPISGHRSVSWYQQTPGQGLQFLFEYFSETQRNKGNFPGRFSGRQFSNSRSEMNVSTLELGDSALYLCASTDRGGPHYEQYFGPGTRLTVT.

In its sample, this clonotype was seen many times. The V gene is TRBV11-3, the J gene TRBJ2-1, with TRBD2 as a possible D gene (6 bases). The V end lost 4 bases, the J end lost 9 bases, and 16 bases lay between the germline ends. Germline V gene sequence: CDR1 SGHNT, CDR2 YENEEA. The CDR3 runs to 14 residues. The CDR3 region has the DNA TGTGCCAGCAGCTCTCTCGGGGGAGTGGGTGAGCAGTTCTTC. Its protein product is CASSSLGGVGEQFF.

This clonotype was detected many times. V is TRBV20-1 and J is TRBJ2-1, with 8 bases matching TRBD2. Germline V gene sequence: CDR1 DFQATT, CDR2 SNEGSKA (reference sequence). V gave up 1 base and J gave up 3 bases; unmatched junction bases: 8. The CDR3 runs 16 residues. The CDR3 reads CSARVLSGGFYNEQFF. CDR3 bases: TGCAGTGCTAGAGTTTTATCGGGGGGGTTCTACAATGAGCAGTTCTTC.

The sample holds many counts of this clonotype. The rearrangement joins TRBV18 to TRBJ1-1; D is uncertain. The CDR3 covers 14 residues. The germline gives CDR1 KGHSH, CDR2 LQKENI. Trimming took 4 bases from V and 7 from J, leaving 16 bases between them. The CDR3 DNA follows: TGTGCCAGCTCACTCTCGGGCATCGGCGATGAAGCTTTCTTT. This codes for CASSLSGIGDEAFF.

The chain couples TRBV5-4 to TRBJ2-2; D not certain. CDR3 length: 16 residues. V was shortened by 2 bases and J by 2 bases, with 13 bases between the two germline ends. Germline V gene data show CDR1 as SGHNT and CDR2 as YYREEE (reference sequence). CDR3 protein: CASSFGLRTNTGELFF. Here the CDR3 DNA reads TGTGCCAGCAGCTTTGGGCTAAGGACCAACACCGGGGAGCTGTTTTTT.

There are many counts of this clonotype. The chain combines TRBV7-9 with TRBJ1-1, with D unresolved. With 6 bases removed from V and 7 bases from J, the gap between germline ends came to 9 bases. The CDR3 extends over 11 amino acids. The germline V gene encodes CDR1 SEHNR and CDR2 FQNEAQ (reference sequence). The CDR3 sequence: CASRVVGEAFF. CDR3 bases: TGTGCCAGCAGGGTTGTGGGTGAAGCTTTCTTT. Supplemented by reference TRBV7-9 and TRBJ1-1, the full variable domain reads DTGVSQNPRHKITKRGQNVTFRCDPISEHNRLYWYRQTLGQGPEFLTYFQNEAQLEKSRLLSDRFSAERPKGSFSTLEIQRTEQGDSAMYLCASRVVGEAFFGQGTRLTVV.

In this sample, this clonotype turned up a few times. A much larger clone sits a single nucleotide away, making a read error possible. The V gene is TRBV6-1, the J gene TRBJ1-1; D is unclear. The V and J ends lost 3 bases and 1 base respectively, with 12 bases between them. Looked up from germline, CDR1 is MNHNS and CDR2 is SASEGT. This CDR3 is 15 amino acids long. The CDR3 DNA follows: TGTGCCAGCAGTGATAGCGGACTGGAGAACACTGAAGCTTTCTTT. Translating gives CASSDSGLENTEAFF.

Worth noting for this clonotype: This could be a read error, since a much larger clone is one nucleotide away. The CDR3 bases are TGTGCCAGCAGTTGGGACACGGGGGGCACTGGAGCTTTCTTT. The encoded protein is CASSWDTGGTGAFF. The chain joins TRBV27 to TRBJ1-1, with D possibly TRBD1 on 6 matching bases. Looked up from germline, CDR1 is MNHEY and CDR2 is SMNVEV (reference sequence). This CDR3 has 14 residues.

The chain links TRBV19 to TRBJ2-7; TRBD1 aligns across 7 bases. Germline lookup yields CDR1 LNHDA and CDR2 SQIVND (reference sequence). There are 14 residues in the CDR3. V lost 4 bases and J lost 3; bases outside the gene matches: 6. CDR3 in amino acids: CASSTRTGIYEQYF. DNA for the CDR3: TGTGCCAGTAGTACAAGGACAGGCATCTACGAGCAGTACTTC. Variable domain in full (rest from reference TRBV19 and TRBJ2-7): DGGITQSPKYLFRKEGQNVTLSCEQNLNHDAMYWYRQDPGQGLRLIYYSQIVNDFQKGDIAEGYSVSREKKESFPLTVTSAQKNPTAFYLCASSTRTGIYEQYFGPGTRLTVT.

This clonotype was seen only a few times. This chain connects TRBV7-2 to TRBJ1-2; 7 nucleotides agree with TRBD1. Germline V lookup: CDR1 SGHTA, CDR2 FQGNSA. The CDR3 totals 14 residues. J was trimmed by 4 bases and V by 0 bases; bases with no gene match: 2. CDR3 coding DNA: TGTGCCAGCAGCTTAGCGACAGGGCCCTATGGCTACACCTTC. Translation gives CASSLATGPYGYTF.

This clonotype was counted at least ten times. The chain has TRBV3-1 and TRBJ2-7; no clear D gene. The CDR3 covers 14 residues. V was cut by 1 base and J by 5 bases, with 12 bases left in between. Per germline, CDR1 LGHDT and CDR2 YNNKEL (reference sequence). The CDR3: CASSQVRRTDEQYF. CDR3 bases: TGTGCCAGCAGCCAAGTACGACGGACGGACGAGCAGTACTTC.

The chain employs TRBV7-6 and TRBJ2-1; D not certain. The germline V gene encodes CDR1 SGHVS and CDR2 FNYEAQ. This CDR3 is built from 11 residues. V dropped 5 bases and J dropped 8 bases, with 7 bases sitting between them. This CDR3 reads CASSPGYEQFF. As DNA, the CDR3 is TGTGCCAGCAGCCCTGGGTATGAGCAGTTCTTC.